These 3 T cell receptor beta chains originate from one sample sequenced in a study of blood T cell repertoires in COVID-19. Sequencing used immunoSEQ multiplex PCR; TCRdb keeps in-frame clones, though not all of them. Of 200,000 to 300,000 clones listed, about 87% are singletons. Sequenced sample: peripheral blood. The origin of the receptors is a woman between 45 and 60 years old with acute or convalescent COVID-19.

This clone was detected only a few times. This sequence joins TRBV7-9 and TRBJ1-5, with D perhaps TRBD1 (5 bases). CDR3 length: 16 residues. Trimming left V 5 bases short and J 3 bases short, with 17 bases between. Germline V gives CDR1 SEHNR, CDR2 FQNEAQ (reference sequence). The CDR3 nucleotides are TGTGCCAGCAGCCCCGGGGACGGGACTTTCAATCAGCCCCAGCATTTT. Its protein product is CASSPGDGTFNQPQHF. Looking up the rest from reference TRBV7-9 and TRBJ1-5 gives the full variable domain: DTGVSQNPRHKITKRGQNVTFRCDPISEHNRLYWYRQTLGQGPEFLTYFQNEAQLEKSRLLSDRFSAERPKGSFSTLEIQRTEQGDSAMYLCASSPGDGTFNQPQHFGDGTRLSIL.

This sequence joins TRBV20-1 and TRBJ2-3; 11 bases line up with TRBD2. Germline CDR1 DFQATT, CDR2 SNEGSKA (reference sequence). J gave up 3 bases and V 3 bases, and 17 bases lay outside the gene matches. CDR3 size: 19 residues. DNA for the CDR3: TGCAGTGCTAGTCGGCTAGCGGGAGGTCCACTTTCCCGGACAGATACGCAGTATTTT. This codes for CSASRLAGGPLSRTDTQYF.

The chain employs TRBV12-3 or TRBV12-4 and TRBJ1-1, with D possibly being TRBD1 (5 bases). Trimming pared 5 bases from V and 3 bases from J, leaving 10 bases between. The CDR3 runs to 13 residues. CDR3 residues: CASSIRGYTEAFF. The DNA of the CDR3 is TGTGCCAGCAGTATTCGGGGGTACACTGAAGCTTTCTTT.